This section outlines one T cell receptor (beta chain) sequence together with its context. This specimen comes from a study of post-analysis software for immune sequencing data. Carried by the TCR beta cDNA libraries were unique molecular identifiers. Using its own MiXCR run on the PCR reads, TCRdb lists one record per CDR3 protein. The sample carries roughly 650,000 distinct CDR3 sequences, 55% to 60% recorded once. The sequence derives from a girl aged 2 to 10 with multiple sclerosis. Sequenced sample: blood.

CDR3 sequence: CSVYGTRTDTQYF. DNA of the CDR3: TGCAGCGTTTATGGGACGCGCACAGATACGCAGTATTTT. V gene TRBV29-1 combines with J gene TRBJ2-3, with D perhaps given as TRBD1 or TRBD2 (5 bases each). CDR1 and CDR2 (germline): SQVTM, ANQGSEA. Trimming took 5 bases from V and 1 from J, leaving 10 bases between them. This CDR3 contains 13 residues.